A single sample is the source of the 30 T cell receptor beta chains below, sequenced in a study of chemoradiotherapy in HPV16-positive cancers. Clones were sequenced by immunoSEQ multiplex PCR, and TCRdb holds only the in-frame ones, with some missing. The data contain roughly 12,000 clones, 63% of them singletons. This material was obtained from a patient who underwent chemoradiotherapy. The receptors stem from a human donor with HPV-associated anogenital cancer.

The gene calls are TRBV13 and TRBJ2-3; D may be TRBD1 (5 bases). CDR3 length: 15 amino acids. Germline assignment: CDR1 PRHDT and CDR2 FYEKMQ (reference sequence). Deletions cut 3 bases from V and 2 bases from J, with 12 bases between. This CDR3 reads CASSFSRQSTDTQYF. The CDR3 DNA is TGTGCCAGCAGCTTTTCGCGACAGTCCACAGATACGCAGTATTTT.

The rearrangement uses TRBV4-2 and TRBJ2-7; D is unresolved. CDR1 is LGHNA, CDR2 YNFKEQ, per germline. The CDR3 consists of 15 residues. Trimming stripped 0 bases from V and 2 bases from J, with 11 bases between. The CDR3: CASSQDKGPAYEQYF. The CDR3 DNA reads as TGTGCCAGCAGCCAAGATAAAGGTCCTGCCTACGAGCAGTACTTC.

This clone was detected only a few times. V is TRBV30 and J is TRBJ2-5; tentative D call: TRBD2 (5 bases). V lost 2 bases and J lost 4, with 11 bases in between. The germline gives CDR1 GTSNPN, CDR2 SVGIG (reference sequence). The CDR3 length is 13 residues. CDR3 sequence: CAWSRTAGETQYF. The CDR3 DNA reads TGTGCCTGGAGTAGGACGGCGGGAGAGACCCAGTACTTC. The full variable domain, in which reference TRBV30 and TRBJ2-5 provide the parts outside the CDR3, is SQTIHQWPATLVQPVGSPLSLECTVEGTSNPNLYWYRQAAGRGLQLLFYSVGIGQISSEVPQNLSASRPQDRQFILSSKKLLLSDSGFYLCAWSRTAGETQYFGPGTRLLVL.

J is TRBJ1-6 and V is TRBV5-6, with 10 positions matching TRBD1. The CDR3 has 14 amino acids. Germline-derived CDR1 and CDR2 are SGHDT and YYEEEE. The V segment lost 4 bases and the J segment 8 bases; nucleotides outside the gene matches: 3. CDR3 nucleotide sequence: TGTGCCAGCAGCGAGGGACAGGGGTATTCACCCCTCCACTTT. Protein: CASSEGQGYSPLHF.

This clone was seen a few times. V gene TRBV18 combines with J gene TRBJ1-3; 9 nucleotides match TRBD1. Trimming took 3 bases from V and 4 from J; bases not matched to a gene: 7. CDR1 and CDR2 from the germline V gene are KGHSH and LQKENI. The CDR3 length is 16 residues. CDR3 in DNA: TGTGCCAGCTCACCTACGGGACAGGGCGTCGGAAACACCATATATTTT. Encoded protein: CASSPTGQGVGNTIYF.

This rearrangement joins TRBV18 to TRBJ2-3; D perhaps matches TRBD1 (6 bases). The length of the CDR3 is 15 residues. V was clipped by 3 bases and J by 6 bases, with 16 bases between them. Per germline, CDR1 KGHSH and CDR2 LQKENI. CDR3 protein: CASSPSTGLTDTQYF. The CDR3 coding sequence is TGTGCCAGCTCACCTTCGACAGGATTGACGGATACGCAGTATTTT. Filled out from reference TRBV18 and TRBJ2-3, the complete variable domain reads NAGVMQNPRHLVRRRGQEARLRCSPMKGHSHVYWYRQLPEEGLKFMVYLQKENIIDESGMPKERFSAEFPKEGPSILRIQQVVRGDSAAYFCASSPSTGLTDTQYFGPGTRLTVL.

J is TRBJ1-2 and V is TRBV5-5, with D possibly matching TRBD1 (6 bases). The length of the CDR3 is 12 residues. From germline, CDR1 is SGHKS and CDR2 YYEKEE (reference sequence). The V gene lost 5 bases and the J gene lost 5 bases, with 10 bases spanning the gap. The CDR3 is CASSGDNYGYTF. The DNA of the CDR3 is TGTGCCAGCAGTGGGGACAATTATGGCTACACCTTC. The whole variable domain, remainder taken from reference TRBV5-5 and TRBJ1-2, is DAGVTQSPTHLIKTRGQQVTLRCSPISGHKSVSWYQQVLGQGPQFIFQYYEKEERGRGNFPDRFSARQFPNYSSELNVNALLLGDSALYLCASSGDNYGYTFGSGTRLTVV.

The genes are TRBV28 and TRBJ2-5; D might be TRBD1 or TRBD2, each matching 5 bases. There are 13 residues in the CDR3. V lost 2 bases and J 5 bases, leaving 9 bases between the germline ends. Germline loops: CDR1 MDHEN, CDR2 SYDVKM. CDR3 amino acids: CASSLVGDETQYF. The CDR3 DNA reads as TGTGCCAGCAGTTTAGTAGGGGACGAGACCCAGTACTTC.

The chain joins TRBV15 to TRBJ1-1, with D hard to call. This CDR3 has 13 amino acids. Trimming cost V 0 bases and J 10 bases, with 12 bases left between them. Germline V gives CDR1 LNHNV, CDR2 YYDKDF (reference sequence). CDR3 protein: CATSRDGGEVAFF. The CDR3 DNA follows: TGTGCCACCAGCAGAGATGGTGGGGAGGTAGCTTTCTTT.

CDR3 coding DNA: TGTGCCAGCGCTGTAGGATATGGCAATCAGCCCCAGCATTTT. It translates to CASAVGYGNQPQHF. The gene calls are TRBV2 and TRBJ1-5, with D unclear. The ends were cut back, 8 bases at V and 2 bases at J, with 13 bases in the middle. The germline gives CDR1 SNHLY, CDR2 FYNNEI. CDR3 length equals 14 residues.

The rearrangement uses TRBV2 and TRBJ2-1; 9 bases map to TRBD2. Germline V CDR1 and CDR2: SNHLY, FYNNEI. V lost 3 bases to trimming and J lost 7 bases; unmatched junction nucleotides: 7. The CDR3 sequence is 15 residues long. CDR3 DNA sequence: TGTGCCAGCAGTGAGGGCGGGGGGGCGTCGAATGAGCAGTTCTTC. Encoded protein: CASSEGGGASNEQFF.

As DNA, the CDR3 is TGTGCCAGCAACCCTTCGGACAGGGTCAACGAGCAGTACTTC. Its protein is CASNPSDRVNEQYF. V is TRBV28 and J is TRBJ2-7, with 8 bases that match TRBD1. The V gene end was trimmed by 7 bases and the J gene end by 5 bases; junction bases not matched to a gene: 10. This CDR3 contains 14 residues. The germline gives CDR1 MDHEN, CDR2 SYDVKM. Variable domain in full (rest from reference TRBV28 and TRBJ2-7): DVKVTQSSRYLVKRTGEKVFLECVQDMDHENMFWYRQDPGLGLRLIYFSYDVKMKEKGDIPEGYSVSREKKERFSLILESASTNQTSMYLCASNPSDRVNEQYFGPGTRLTVT.

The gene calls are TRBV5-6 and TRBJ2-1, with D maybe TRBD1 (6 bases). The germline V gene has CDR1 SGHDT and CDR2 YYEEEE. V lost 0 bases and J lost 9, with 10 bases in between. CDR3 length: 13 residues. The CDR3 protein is CASSLAGASEQFF. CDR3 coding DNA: TGTGCCAGCAGCTTGGCAGGGGCCAGTGAGCAGTTCTTC.

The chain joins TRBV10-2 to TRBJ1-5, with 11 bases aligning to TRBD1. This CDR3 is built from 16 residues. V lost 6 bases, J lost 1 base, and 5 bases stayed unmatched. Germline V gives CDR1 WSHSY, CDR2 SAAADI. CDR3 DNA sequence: TGCGCCAGCAGGTCTGGGGACAGGGGGAGCAATCAGCCCCAGCATTTT. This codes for CASRSGDRGSNQPQHF.

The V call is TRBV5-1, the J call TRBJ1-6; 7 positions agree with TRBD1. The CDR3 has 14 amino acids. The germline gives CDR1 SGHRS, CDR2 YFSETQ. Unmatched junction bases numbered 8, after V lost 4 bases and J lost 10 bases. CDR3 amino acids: CASSPDRFGSPLHF. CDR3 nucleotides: TGCGCCAGCAGCCCGGACAGGTTTGGATCACCCCTCCACTTT.

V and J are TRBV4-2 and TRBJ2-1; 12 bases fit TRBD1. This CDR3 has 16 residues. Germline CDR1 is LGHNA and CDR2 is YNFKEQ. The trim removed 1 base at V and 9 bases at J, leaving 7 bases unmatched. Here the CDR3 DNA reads TGTGCCAGCAGCCAAGTAAGGGACAGGGGGCATCGTGAGCAGTTCTTC. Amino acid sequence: CASSQVRDRGHREQFF.

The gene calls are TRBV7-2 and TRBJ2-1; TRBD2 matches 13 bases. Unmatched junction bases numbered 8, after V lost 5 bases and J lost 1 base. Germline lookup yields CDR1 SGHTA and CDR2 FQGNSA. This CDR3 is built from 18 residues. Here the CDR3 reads CASSQKGLAGASYNEQFF. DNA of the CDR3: TGTGCCAGCAGCCAGAAAGGACTAGCGGGGGCTTCCTACAATGAGCAGTTCTTC.

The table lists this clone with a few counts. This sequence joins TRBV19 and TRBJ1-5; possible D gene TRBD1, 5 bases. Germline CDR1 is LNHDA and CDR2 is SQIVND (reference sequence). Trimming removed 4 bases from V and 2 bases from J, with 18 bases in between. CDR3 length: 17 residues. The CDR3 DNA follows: TGTGCCAGTAGTACAACGTGGGCTAGGGGCGGCAATCAGCCCCAGCATTTT. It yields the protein CASSTTWARGGNQPQHF.

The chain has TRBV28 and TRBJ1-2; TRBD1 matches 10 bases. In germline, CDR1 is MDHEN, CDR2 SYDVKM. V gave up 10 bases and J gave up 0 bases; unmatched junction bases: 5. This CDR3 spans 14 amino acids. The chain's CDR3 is CANQGTGANYGYTF. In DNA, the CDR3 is TGTGCCAACCAGGGGACAGGGGCTAACTATGGCTACACCTTC.

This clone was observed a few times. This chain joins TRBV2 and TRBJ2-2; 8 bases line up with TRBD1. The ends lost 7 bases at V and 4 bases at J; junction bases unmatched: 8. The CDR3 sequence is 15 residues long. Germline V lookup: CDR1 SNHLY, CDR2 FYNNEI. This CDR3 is CASTRTGLTTGELFF. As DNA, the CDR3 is TGTGCCAGCACCCGGACAGGGCTGACCACCGGGGAGCTGTTTTTT.

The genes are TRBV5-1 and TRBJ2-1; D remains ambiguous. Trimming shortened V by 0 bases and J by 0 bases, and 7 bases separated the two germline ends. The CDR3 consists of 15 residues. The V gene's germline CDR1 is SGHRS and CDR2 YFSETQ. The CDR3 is CASSLEDSSYNEQFF. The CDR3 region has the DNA TGCGCCAGCAGCTTGGAAGATAGCTCCTACAATGAGCAGTTCTTC. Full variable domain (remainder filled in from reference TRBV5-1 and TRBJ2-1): KAGVTQTPRYLIKTRGQQVTLSCSPISGHRSVSWYQQTPGQGLQFLFEYFSETQRNKGNFPGRFSGRQFSNSRSEMNVSTLELGDSALYLCASSLEDSSYNEQFFGPGTRLTVL.

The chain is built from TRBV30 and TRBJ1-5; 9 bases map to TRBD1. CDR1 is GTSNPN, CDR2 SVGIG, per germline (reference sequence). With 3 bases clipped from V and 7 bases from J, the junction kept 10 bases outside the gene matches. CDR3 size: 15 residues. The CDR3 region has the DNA TGTGCCTGGAGCGGGGGGGGACAGGGTGGCCAGCCCCAGCATTTT. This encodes CAWSGGGQGGQPQHF.

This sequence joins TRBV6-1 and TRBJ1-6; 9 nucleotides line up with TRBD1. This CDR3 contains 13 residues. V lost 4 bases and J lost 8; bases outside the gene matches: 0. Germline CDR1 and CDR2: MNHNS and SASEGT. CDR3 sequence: CASSGQGDSPLHF. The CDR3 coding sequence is TGTGCCAGCAGTGGACAGGGGGATTCACCCCTCCACTTT.

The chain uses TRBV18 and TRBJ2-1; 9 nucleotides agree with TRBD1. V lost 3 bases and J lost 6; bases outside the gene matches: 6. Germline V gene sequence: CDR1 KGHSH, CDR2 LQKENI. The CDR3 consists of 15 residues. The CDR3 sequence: CASSPGTGSFNEQFF. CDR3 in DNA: TGTGCCAGCTCACCCGGGACAGGGAGCTTCAATGAGCAGTTCTTC.

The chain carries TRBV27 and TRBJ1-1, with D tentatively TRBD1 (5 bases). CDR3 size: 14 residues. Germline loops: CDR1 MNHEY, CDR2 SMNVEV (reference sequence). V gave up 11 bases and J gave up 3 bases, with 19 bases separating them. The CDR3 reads CAWGYWGKDTEAFF. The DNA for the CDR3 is TGTGCCTGGGGCTACTGGGGAAAGGACACTGAAGCTTTCTTT.

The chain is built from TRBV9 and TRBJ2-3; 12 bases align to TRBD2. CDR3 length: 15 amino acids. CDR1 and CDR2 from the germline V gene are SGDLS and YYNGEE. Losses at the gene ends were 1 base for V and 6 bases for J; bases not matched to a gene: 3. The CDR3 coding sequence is TGTGCCAGCAGCGTATCTAGCGGGGGGGCGGATACGCAGTATTTT. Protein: CASSVSSGGADTQYF.

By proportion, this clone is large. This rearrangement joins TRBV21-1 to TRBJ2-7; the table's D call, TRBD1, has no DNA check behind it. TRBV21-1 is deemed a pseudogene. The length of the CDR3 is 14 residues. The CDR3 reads CASTPDRDLYEQYF. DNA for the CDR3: TGTGCCAGCACCCCCGACAGGGATTTGTACGAGCAGTACTTC.

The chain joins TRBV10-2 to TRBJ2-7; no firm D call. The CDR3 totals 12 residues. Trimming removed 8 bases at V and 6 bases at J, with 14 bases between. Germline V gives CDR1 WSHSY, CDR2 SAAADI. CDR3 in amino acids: CASGTLGVEQYF. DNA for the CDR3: TGCGCCAGCGGTACCTTAGGAGTCGAGCAGTACTTC.

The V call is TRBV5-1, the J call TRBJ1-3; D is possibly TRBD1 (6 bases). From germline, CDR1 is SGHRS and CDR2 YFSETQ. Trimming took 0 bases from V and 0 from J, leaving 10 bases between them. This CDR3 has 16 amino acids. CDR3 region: CASSLAGGASGNTIYF. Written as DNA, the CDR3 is TGCGCCAGCAGCTTGGCGGGGGGCGCCTCTGGAAACACCATATATTTT.

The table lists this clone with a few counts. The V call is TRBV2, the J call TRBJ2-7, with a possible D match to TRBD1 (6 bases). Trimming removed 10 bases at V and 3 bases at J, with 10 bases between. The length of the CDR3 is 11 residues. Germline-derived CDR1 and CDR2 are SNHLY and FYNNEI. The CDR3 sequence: CAINRDYEQYF. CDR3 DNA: TGTGCCATCAACAGGGACTACGAGCAGTACTTC.